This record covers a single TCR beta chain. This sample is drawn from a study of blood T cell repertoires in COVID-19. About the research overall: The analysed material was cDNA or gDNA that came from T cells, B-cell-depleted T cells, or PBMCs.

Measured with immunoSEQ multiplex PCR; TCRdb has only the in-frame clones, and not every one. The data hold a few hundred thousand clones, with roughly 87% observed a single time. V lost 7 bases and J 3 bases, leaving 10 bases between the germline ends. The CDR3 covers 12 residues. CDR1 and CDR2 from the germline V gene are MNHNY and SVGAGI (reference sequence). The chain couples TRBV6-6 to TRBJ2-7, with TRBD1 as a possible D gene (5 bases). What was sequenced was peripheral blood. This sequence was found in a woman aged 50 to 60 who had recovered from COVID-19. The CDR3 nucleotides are TGTGCCAGCACGGACAATTTCTACGAGCAGTACTTC. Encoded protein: CASTDNFYEQYF.